Presented here are 30 T cell receptor beta chains from one specimen sequenced in a study of cytomegalovirus exposure and HLA in healthy donors. Amplification used 60 Vbeta primers and 13 Jbeta primers. The method was immunoSEQ multiplex PCR; TCRdb's version includes in-frame clones alone and lacks a portion of them. The profile shows around 230,000 clones, around 80% of them singletons. Sequenced sample: PBMCs. Every receptor here comes from a boy aged 10-17 years in good health and CMV-seronegative.

The V gene is TRBV19, the J gene TRBJ1-2; D possibly corresponds to TRBD1 (5 bases). The CDR3 is 15 amino acids. V was clipped by 5 bases and J by 0 bases, with 13 bases between them. Germline-derived CDR1 and CDR2 are LNHDA and SQIVND (reference sequence). The CDR3 protein is CASSPILTANYGYTF. The CDR3 nucleotides read TGTGCCAGTAGTCCTATCCTGACAGCTAACTATGGCTACACCTTC.

This chain joins TRBV2 and TRBJ1-4; 12 nucleotides agree with TRBD1. The CDR3 loop spans 15 amino acids. Germline V gene sequence: CDR1 SNHLY, CDR2 FYNNEI. The ends lost 6 bases at V and 8 bases at J; junction bases unmatched: 7. CDR3 region: CASSLTGTGGEKLFF. DNA of the CDR3: TGTGCCAGCAGCCTAACCGGGACAGGGGGCGAAAAACTGTTTTTT.

The rearrangement joins TRBV5-1 to TRBJ2-2; 12 bases are a match to TRBD2. Trimming cost V 4 bases and J 7 bases; bases outside gene matches: 11. The CDR3 sequence is 17 residues long. Per the germline V gene, CDR1 is SGHRS and CDR2 is YFSETQ. CDR3 DNA sequence: TGCGCCAGCAGCGTGGTGCTAGCGGGAGGGCCTTTCGGGGAGCTGTTTTTT. It is translated as CASSVVLAGGPFGELFF.

This chain uses TRBV4-1 with TRBJ2-3; 14 positions agree with TRBD2. Unmatched junction bases numbered 5, after V lost 4 bases and J lost 2 bases. Germline V gene data show CDR1 as MGHRA and CDR2 as YSYEKL. This CDR3 is built from 17 residues. Here the CDR3 DNA reads TGCGCCAGCAGCCTGCGGACTAGCGGGGGGAACACAGATACGCAGTATTTT. Its protein is CASSLRTSGGNTDTQYF.

The CDR3 nucleotides are TGTGCCAGCAGTGGACTAGCGGGAAACACCGGGGAGCTGTTTTTT. It is translated as CASSGLAGNTGELFF. This sequence joins TRBV6-1 and TRBJ2-2; TRBD2 matches at 11 bases. V shed 4 bases and J 2 bases; nucleotides not matched to a gene: 0. Germline lookup yields CDR1 MNHNS and CDR2 SASEGT. This CDR3 contains 15 residues.

This clone has a single count. This chain connects TRBV18 to TRBJ2-5, with 12 bases that match TRBD2. Germline-derived CDR1 and CDR2 are KGHSH and LQKENI. CDR3 size: 17 residues. J was trimmed by 9 bases and V by 2 bases; bases with no gene match: 13. The CDR3 protein is CASSPGRTSGAIVAQYF. The CDR3, as DNA: TGTGCCAGCTCACCAGGAAGGACTAGCGGGGCGATAGTGGCCCAGTACTTC.

A single count supports this clone. This chain uses TRBV27 with TRBJ2-6; 8 nucleotides match TRBD2. Germline V lookup: CDR1 MNHEY, CDR2 SMNVEV (reference sequence). The CDR3 sequence is 17 residues long. J was trimmed by 3 bases and V by 0 bases; bases with no gene match: 4. CDR3 sequence reads: CASSLSRGAGGANVLTF. The CDR3 nucleotides read TGTGCCAGCAGTTTATCGCGGGGGGCGGGTGGGGCCAACGTCCTGACTTTC.

The CDR3 DNA reads TGTGCCAGCAGTGCCCAGGGGGTCAGAAAACTGTTTTTT. Translating gives CASSAQGVRKLFF. The chain has TRBV6-1 and TRBJ1-4; 7 nucleotides match TRBD1. Germline CDR1 and CDR2: MNHNS and SASEGT. CDR3 length: 13 amino acids. The trim removed 4 bases at V and 10 bases at J, leaving 6 bases unmatched.

This clone was seen only a few times. The DNA of the CDR3 is TGTGCCATCTCCCCCCGGGGGGGGGCAGATGGCTACACCTTC. It translates to CAISPRGGADGYTF. The chain links TRBV10-3 to TRBJ1-2, with D possibly matching TRBD1 (6 bases). CDR3 length equals 14 residues. The germline gives CDR1 ENHRY, CDR2 SYGVKD. V lost 8 bases to trimming and J lost 6 bases, with 19 bases between them.

Note on this clone: The junction departs from the called germline gene at one end, perhaps through a read error. J is TRBJ1-2 and V is TRBV27, with D perhaps matching TRBD1 (5 bases). CDR1 is MNHEY and CDR2 is SMNVEV in the germline V gene (reference sequence). CDR3 length equals 12 residues. The CDR3 protein is CASSLPRQREFF. The CDR3 DNA reads TGTGCCAGCAGTTTACCCCGACAGCGAGAGTTCTTC.

This chain uses TRBV10-1 with TRBJ2-3; D is possibly TRBD2 (5 bases). This CDR3 is built from 16 residues. V gave up 3 bases and J gave up 2 bases, with 15 bases separating them. Germline V lookup: CDR1 WNHNN, CDR2 SYGVQD (reference sequence). CDR3 region: CASSDPAGDDTDTQYF. The CDR3, as DNA: TGCGCCAGCAGTGACCCTGCCGGGGATGACACAGATACGCAGTATTTT.

This clone came up once. For the CDR3, the DNA is TGTGCCAGTAGTCGGACAGGAGAGAACACTGAAGCTTTCTTT. Its protein is CASSRTGENTEAFF. This chain connects TRBV19 to TRBJ1-1, with 7 bases that match TRBD1. Germline values: CDR1 LNHDA, CDR2 SQIVND (reference sequence). Unmatched junction bases numbered 4, after V lost 5 bases and J lost 1 base. This CDR3 has 14 residues.

The chain has TRBV16 and TRBJ1-2; D remains unclear. CDR3 length: 14 amino acids. The germline gives CDR1 KGHSY, CDR2 FQNENV. The germline V and J ends were trimmed by 0 bases and 8 bases, with 13 bases remaining between them. Here the CDR3 DNA reads TGTGCCAGCAGCCAATCGAGTCCGGAGGGCGGCTACACCTTC. Its translation is CASSQSSPEGGYTF.

The V call is TRBV11-2, the J call TRBJ2-7; the D gene is possibly TRBD1 (6 bases). The germline CDR1 and CDR2 sequences are SGHAT and FQNNGV. The V end was cut by 3 bases, the J end by 4 bases, with 19 bases between. The CDR3 is 16 residues long. The CDR3 DNA sequence: TGTGCCAGCAGCTTTTTTGCTATACAGGGCCGTTACGAGCAGTACTTC. As protein: CASSFFAIQGRYEQYF.

The chain carries TRBV7-9 and TRBJ1-2, with no clear D. The V gene lost 4 bases and the J gene lost 8 bases, with 8 bases spanning the gap. Germline values: CDR1 SEHNR, CDR2 FQNEAQ (reference sequence). The CDR3 length is 11 residues. CDR3 in amino acids: CASSSLSGYTF. The CDR3 nucleotides read TGTGCCAGCAGCTCTCTATCAGGCTACACCTTC.

This clone has a single count. The J gene is TRBJ2-3, the V gene TRBV7-6; 7 nucleotides align to TRBD2. Germline lookup yields CDR1 SGHVS and CDR2 FNYEAQ. The CDR3 spans 16 residues. V lost 5 bases to trimming and J lost 3 bases; unmatched junction nucleotides: 11. The CDR3, as DNA: TGTGCCAGCAGCCTCGCCGGGACTATAGTGACAGATACGCAGTATTTT. It encodes CASSLAGTIVTDTQYF.

The chain combines TRBV30 with TRBJ2-5, with D unclear. The J call may be faulty, since TRBJ2-7 better matches the DNA end. The CDR3 loop spans 11 amino acids. Germline CDR1 and CDR2: GTSNPN and SVGIG (reference sequence). The CDR3 here is CAWSTDYEQYF. In DNA form, the CDR3 reads TGTGCCTGGAGTACAGACTACGAGCAGTACTTC.

The V gene is TRBV11-2, the J gene TRBJ2-7; 7 nucleotides match TRBD1. Germline CDR1 and CDR2: SGHAT and FQNNGV. The CDR3 has 13 residues. The ends lost 1 base at V and 5 bases at J; junction bases unmatched: 2. In nucleotides, the CDR3 is TGTGCCAGCAGCTTAGGAACAGGGGACGAGCAGTACTTC. Protein sequence: CASSLGTGDEQYF.

J is TRBJ1-1 and V is TRBV2; a possible D gene is TRBD1 (6 bases). V gave up 8 bases and J gave up 11 bases, with 18 bases separating them. This CDR3 region has 12 residues. The germline V gene encodes CDR1 SNHLY and CDR2 FYNNEI. This CDR3 is CASQQYNRVAFF. In nucleotides, the CDR3 is TGTGCCAGCCAACAATACAACAGGGTGGCTTTCTTT.

The gene calls are TRBV7-9 and TRBJ2-1, with 8 bases that match TRBD2. The CDR3 contains 18 residues. Looked up from germline, CDR1 is SEHNR and CDR2 is FQNEAQ (reference sequence). V shed 1 base and J 6 bases; nucleotides not matched to a gene: 14. The CDR3 protein is CASSLVGGGAGVPNEQFF. CDR3 DNA sequence: TGTGCCAGCAGCTTAGTCGGGGGGGGAGCGGGAGTCCCCAATGAGCAGTTCTTC.

This chain joins TRBV4-1 and TRBJ2-7, with D possibly matching TRBD2 (5 bases). Per germline, CDR1 MGHRA and CDR2 YSYEKL. V shed 4 bases and J shed 0 bases, with 10 bases lying between them. This CDR3 is built from 14 residues. The DNA for the CDR3 is TGCGCCAGCAGCCGGAGCGGAAGCTCCTACGAGCAGTACTTC. This sequence encodes CASSRSGSSYEQYF.

This sequence joins TRBV5-1 and TRBJ2-3; TRBD2 might be the D (7 bases). The CDR3 is 16 amino acids. Trimming removed 4 bases from V and 3 bases from J, with 18 bases in between. CDR1 and CDR2 (germline): SGHRS, YFSETQ. CDR3 nucleotide sequence: TGCGCCAGCAGCCTATTCCCGGGGGGCGGGACAGATACGCAGTATTTT. It specifies CASSLFPGGGTDTQYF.

V and J are TRBV10-2 and TRBJ1-3; D remains unclear. Germline V gives CDR1 WSHSY, CDR2 SAAADI. This CDR3 spans 13 amino acids. Trimming shortened V by 5 bases and J by 7 bases, and 12 bases separated the two germline ends. CDR3 protein: CASSLQDGNTIYF. CDR3 nucleotide sequence: TGCGCCAGCAGTCTTCAGGATGGCAACACCATATATTTT.

J is TRBJ2-1 and V is TRBV7-8, with D possibly being TRBD2 (6 bases). V was trimmed by 1 base and J by 2 bases, leaving 18 bases between them. The CDR3 length is 18 residues. CDR1 and CDR2 from the germline V gene are SGHVS and FQNEAQ. DNA of the CDR3: TGTGCCAGCAGCTTAGGGGTCGAGCGGGCCCATACCTACAATGAGCAGTTCTTC. Residues: CASSLGVERAHTYNEQFF.

This clone has just a few counts. The chain employs TRBV7-3 and TRBJ2-1; weak D call: TRBD2 (5 bases). V lost 6 bases to trimming and J lost 3 bases, with 12 bases between them. The CDR3 is 14 amino acids. From germline, CDR1 is SGHTA and CDR2 FQGTGA. The CDR3: CASSLGLDYNEQFF. CDR3 bases: TGTGCCAGCAGTTTAGGACTGGACTACAATGAGCAGTTCTTC.

The rearrangement uses TRBV5-6 and TRBJ1-2; D uncertain. The germline V and J ends were trimmed by 2 bases and 8 bases, with 19 bases remaining between them. CDR1 and CDR2 from the germline V gene are SGHDT and YYEEEE. CDR3 length: 15 amino acids. CDR3 DNA sequence: TGTGCCAGCAGCTTCTCCCCGATAGGGAGGGAAGGCTACACCTTC. Translation gives CASSFSPIGREGYTF.

V is TRBV30 and J is TRBJ1-6; no reliable D call. The CDR3 has 12 residues. Germline values: CDR1 GTSNPN, CDR2 SVGIG (reference sequence). Trimming took off 5 bases at V and 9 bases at J, with 11 bases between the two ends. CDR3 sequence: CAWHPRGSPLHF. The CDR3, as DNA: TGTGCCTGGCACCCGCGGGGTTCACCCCTCCACTTT.

This chain uses TRBV4-1 with TRBJ2-3, with D unclear. CDR3 length equals 16 residues. Between the trimmed V and J ends, which lost 3 bases and 0 bases, there was a span of 13 bases. Germline CDR1 is MGHRA and CDR2 is YSYEKL. The CDR3 DNA follows: TGCGCCAGCAGCCACTATAGCCTTAGAAGCACAGATACGCAGTATTTT. It specifies CASSHYSLRSTDTQYF.

The chain is built from TRBV6-1 and TRBJ1-4; 10 positions match TRBD1. The CDR3 has 15 amino acids. Germline V gene data show CDR1 as MNHNS and CDR2 as SASEGT. The J segment lost 7 bases and the V segment lost 3 bases, leaving 5 bases of the junction unmatched. CDR3 nucleotide sequence: TGTGCCAGCAGTGATCCGGGACAGGGGACTGAAAAACTGTTTTTT. Translation gives CASSDPGQGTEKLFF.

The V gene is TRBV11-2, the J gene TRBJ2-5, with a weak D call TRBD1 (5 bases). Germline CDR1 reads SGHAT; CDR2 reads FQNNGV. The CDR3 contains 15 residues. The V end lost 2 bases, the J end lost 4 bases, and 14 bases lay between the germline ends. The CDR3: CASSLLGASPETQYF. CDR3 bases: TGTGCCAGCAGCTTACTTGGGGCTAGTCCAGAGACCCAGTACTTC.